This T cell receptor beta chain was sequenced for a study of blood T cell repertoires in COVID-19. About the research overall: Specimens from acute and convalescent COVID-19 originated in the United States, Italy and Spain.

In the original workflow: Using reference gene primer amplification, nucleated cell counts were estimated. Measured with immunoSEQ multiplex PCR; TCRdb has only the in-frame clones, and not every one. V and J calls and clone size are those listed in that table; D and trimming were worked out from the DNA. The repertoire holds under 400,000 clones, with approximately 90% as singletons. Followed longitudinally, the Seattle patients had been enrolled during active infection. This clone was recorded only once. Sequenced input: peripheral blood. The receptor's source is a woman aged 60 to 75 with COVID-19, enrolled during active disease.

The CDR3 protein is CASRELAGGTDTQYF. In DNA, the CDR3 is TGCGCCAGCCGTGAGCTAGCGGGGGGTACAGATACGCAGTATTTT. The gene calls are TRBV5-1 and TRBJ2-3; 11 bases align to TRBD2. CDR1 and CDR2 from the germline V gene are SGHRS and YFSETQ. CDR3 size: 15 residues. Trimming cost V 7 bases and J 3 bases; bases outside gene matches: 7. Drawing the rest from reference TRBV5-1 and TRBJ2-3, the complete variable domain is KAGVTQTPRYLIKTRGQQVTLSCSPISGHRSVSWYQQTPGQGLQFLFEYFSETQRNKGNFPGRFSGRQFSNSRSEMNVSTLELGDSALYLCASRELAGGTDTQYFGPGTRLTVL.